The 13 T cell receptor beta chains in this list originate from one sample, sequenced in a study of T cells in Graves' hyperthyroidism and ophthalmopathy. Authors of the study amplified TCR beta CDR3 regions from RNA transcripts. First-round RT-PCR targeting the TCR CDR3 was performed with the HTBI primer set. MiXCR was run by TCRdb on the multiplex PCR reads, yielding one entry per CDR3 protein. The table has 92,000 or so distinct CDR3 sequences, about half seen once; the top ten hold 27%. The sequenced sample consisted of blood. The receptors stem from a middle-aged woman with Graves' hyperthyroidism.

The chain is built from TRBV28 and TRBJ2-7; D is undetermined. V gave up 3 bases and J gave up 3 bases, with 9 bases separating them. CDR3 length: 13 residues. CDR1 is MDHEN and CDR2 is SYDVKM in the germline V gene. The CDR3 here is CASSLPPLYEQYF. The CDR3 DNA sequence: TGTGCCAGCAGTTTGCCCCCTCTCTACGAGCAGTACTTC.

Worth noting for this clonotype: Sequence at one end of the junction differs from germline and may be a read error. CDR3: CASGFRTGPNTVELFF. For the CDR3, the DNA is TGTGCTAGTGGCTTTCGTACAGGGCCTAACACCGTGGAGCTGTTTTTT. V is TRBV12-3 or TRBV12-4 and J is TRBJ2-2, with D possibly TRBD1 on 6 matching bases. CDR3 length: 16 residues.

The chain couples TRBV6-6 to TRBJ1-2; 7 bases are shared with TRBD1. CDR3 length equals 14 residues. Germline V gives CDR1 MNHNY, CDR2 SVGAGI (reference sequence). Trimming took 6 bases from V and 2 from J; bases not matched to a gene: 6. In nucleotides, the CDR3 is TGTGCCAGCAGCCCGATACAGGGGAACTATGGCTACACCTTC. It yields the protein CASSPIQGNYGYTF.

This rearrangement joins TRBV20-1 to TRBJ2-7, with 10 bases aligning to TRBD2. The CDR3 extends over 13 amino acids. Germline CDR1 DFQATT, CDR2 SNEGSKA (reference sequence). With 5 bases clipped from V and 2 bases from J, the junction kept 3 bases outside the gene matches. The CDR3 DNA sequence: TGCAGTGCTCCACTAGCGGGAACCTACGAGCAGTACTTC. The encoded protein is CSAPLAGTYEQYF.

This clonotype was seen ten or more times. Sequence at one end of the junction differs from germline and may be a read error. The chain combines TRBV5-1 with TRBJ1-1; D uncertain. The germline gives CDR1 SGHRS, CDR2 YFSETQ. CDR3 length: 18 amino acids. DNA for the CDR3: TGTGCCAGCAGCTTAGGTGGCAGGAAGGGAAGTATCAACACTGAAGCTTTCTTT. This translates into CASSLGGRKGSINTEAFF.

V is TRBV7-9 and J is TRBJ1-2, with D uncertain. Germline assignment: CDR1 SEHNR and CDR2 FQNEAQ (reference sequence). CDR3 length: 12 amino acids. The ends were cut back, 6 bases at V and 4 bases at J, with 9 bases in the middle. In DNA form, the CDR3 reads TGTGCCAGCAGTTTCCAGATCTATGGCTACACCTTC. It is translated as CASSFQIYGYTF.

The table lists this clonotype with many counts. The chain joins TRBV7-2 to TRBJ2-7; D is possibly TRBD2 (6 bases). V dropped 3 bases and J dropped 7 bases, with 13 bases sitting between them. Per germline, CDR1 SGHTA and CDR2 FQGNSA. This CDR3 has 13 residues. The CDR3 is CASSFNSAGEQYF. The DNA for the CDR3 is TGTGCCAGCAGCTTTAACTCGGCGGGAGAGCAGTACTTC.

At least ten counts were recorded for this clonotype. V gene TRBV5-1 combines with J gene TRBJ2-5; 7 bases agree with TRBD1. J lost 5 bases, V lost 6 bases, and 4 bases had no gene match. The CDR3 spans 12 residues. Germline lookup yields CDR1 SGHRS and CDR2 YFSETQ. The CDR3, as DNA: TGCGCCAGCACAGGGGGAGAGGAGACCCAGTACTTC. It translates to CASTGGEETQYF.

In this sample, this clonotype turned up many times. V and J are TRBV6-5 and TRBJ1-3, with unresolved D. Trimming pared 2 bases from V and 7 bases from J, leaving 12 bases between. The CDR3 has 14 amino acids. CDR1 is MNHEY, CDR2 SVGAGI, per germline. The CDR3 region has the DNA TGTGCCAGCAGTTACAACCCTATGGAGAACACCATATATTTT. It yields the protein CASSYNPMENTIYF.

This clonotype was recorded at least ten times. J is TRBJ1-2 and V is TRBV4-3, with no clear D. The CDR3 is 14 amino acids. The V gene's germline CDR1 is LGHNA and CDR2 YSLEER. V lost 0 bases to trimming and J lost 9 bases, with 14 bases between them. DNA for the CDR3: TGCGCCAGCAGCCAAGAGTTCGGATCCTGGAGCTACACCTTC. Translating gives CASSQEFGSWSYTF.

The genes are TRBV15 and TRBJ2-5; TRBD2 matches 11 bases. V was pared by 10 bases and J by 5 bases, with 18 bases of the junction left unmatched. The V gene's germline CDR1 is LNHNV and CDR2 YYDKDF (reference sequence). CDR3 length: 17 residues. The CDR3 DNA is TGTGCCAGCAGTCCCACTAGCGGGAGCCTTCGGTGGGAGACCCAGTACTTC. It yields the protein CASSPTSGSLRWETQYF.

This clonotype has only one observation. The genes are TRBV10-3 and TRBJ2-5; TRBD2 might be the D (7 bases). This CDR3 region has 15 residues. Germline CDR1 and CDR2: ENHRY and SYGVKD. V was cut by 5 bases and J by 5 bases, with 18 bases left in between. CDR3 region: CAISTGGGGGETQYF. The CDR3, as DNA: TGTGCCATCAGTACAGGAGGGGGAGGGGGGGAGACCCAGTACTTC.

To note about this clonotype: A read error may produce the germline difference seen at one junction end. This chain uses TRBV28 with TRBJ2-7, with a weak D call TRBD2 (6 bases). Per germline, CDR1 MDHEN and CDR2 SYDVKM. There are 16 residues in the CDR3. The CDR3 nucleotides are TGTGCCATCAGTACCGTTGGCGGGATAAGCTCCTACGAGCAGTACTTC. Translation gives CAISTVGGISSYEQYF. Looking up the rest from reference TRBV28 and TRBJ2-7 gives the full variable domain: DVKVTQSSRYLVKRTGEKVFLECVQDMDHENMFWYRQDPGLGLRLIYFSYDVKMKEKGDIPEGYSVSREKKERFSLILESASTNQTSMYLCAISTVGGISSYEQYFGPGTRLTVT.